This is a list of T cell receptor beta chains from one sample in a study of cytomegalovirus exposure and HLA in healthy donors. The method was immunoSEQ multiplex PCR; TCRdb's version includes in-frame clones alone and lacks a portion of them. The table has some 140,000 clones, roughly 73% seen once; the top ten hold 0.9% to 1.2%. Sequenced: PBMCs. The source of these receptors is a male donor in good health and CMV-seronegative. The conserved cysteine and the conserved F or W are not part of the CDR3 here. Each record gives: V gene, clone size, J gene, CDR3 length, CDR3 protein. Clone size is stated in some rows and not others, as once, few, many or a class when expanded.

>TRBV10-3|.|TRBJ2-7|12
AIRSGQGDHEQY
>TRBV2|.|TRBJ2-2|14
ASSESGGRPTGELF
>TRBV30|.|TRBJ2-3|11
ALRGPSTDTQY
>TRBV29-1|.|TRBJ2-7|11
SVRTGRSYEQY
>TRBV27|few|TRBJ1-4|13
ASSRVRQGAEKLF
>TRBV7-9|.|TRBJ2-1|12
ASSADRHNNEQF
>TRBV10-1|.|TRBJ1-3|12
ASSTGGIGNTIY
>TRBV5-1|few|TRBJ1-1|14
ASSRYGPAGNTEAF
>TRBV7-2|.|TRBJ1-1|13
ASSLAGLMNTEAF
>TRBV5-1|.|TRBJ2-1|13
ASSLAAGGLNEQF
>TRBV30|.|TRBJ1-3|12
AWSSGLGGNTIY
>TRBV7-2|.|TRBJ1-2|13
ASSLKTGANYGYT
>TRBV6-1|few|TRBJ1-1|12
ASCLGQRFTEAF
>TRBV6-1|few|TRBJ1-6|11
ASSLEGNSPLH
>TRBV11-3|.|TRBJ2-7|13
ASSLGRQGTYEQY
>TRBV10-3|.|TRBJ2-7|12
AISESDRGVEQY
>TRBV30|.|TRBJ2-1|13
AWSGLQPSNNEQF
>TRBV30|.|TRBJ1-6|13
AWSVRGVANSPLH
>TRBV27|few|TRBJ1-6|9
ASSVGGSLH
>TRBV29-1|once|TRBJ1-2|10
SAGQGVHGYT
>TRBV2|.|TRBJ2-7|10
AGGAGSYEQY
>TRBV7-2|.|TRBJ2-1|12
ASSQAQGHNEQF
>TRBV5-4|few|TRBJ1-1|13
ASRLGRGGNTEAF
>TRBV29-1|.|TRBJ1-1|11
SVNNEPGTEAF
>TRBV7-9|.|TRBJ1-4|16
ASSLTRLGQGINEKLF
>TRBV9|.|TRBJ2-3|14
ASSVGNSGATDTQY
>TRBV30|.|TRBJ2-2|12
ARSVGQVTGELF
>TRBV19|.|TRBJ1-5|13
ASSFSRGSFGPQH
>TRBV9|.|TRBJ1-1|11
ASSVVYGSEAF
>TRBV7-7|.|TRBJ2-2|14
ASSSTSGGYSGELF
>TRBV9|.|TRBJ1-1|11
ASSVGTATEAF
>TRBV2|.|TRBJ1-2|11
ASSDRVDYGYT
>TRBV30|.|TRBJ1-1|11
AWSVLGGTEAF
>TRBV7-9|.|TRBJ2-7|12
ASSLRESTYEQY
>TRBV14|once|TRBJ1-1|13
ASSQVYTMNTEAF
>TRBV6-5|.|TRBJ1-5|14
ASSYSNRGYNQPQH
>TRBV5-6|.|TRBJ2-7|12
ASSLTGHPYEQY
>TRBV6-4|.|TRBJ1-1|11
ASRADRVAEAF
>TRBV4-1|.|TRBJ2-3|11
ASSRQPTDTQY
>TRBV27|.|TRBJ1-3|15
ASRVTGGKSSGNTIY
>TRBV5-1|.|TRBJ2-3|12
ASSSRTSADTQY
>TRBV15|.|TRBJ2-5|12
ATSSRGVQETQY
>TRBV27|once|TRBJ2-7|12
ASGSVNSPYEQY
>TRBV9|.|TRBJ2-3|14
ASSKLAGQSTDTQY
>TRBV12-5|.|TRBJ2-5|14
ASGLQLAPGEETQY
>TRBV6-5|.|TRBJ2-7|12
ASSYSNLGAEQY
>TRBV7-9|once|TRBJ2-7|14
ASSLAGRSPPLEQY
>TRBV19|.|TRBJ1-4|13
ASTPGTGDNEKLF
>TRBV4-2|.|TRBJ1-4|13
ASSQESGGMGKLF
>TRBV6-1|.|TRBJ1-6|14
ASSEAQGPYNSPLH
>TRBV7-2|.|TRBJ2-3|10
ASSPYGDTQY